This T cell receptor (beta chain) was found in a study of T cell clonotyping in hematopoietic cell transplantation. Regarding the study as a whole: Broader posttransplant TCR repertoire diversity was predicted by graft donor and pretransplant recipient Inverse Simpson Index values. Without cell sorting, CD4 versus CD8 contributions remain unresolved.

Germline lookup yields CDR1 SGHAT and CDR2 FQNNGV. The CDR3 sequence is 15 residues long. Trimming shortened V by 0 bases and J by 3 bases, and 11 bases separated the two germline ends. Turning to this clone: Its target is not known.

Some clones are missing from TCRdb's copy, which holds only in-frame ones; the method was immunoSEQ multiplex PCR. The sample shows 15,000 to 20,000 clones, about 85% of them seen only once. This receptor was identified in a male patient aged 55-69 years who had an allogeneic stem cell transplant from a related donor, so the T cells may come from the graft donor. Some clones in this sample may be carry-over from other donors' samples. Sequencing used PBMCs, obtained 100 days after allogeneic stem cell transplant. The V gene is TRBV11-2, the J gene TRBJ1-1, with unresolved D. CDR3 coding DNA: TGTGCCAGCAGCTTAGATCAAAGGTTTTACACTGAAGCTTTCTTT. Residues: CASSLDQRFYTEAFF.